What follows are 16 T cell receptor beta chains derived from one specimen sequenced in a study of T cell repertoires in cytomegalovirus infection. One entry per CDR3 protein results from TCRdb running MiXCR on the reads. The top ten clones hold 2.5% to 3.5% of a sample with about 740,000 distinct CDR3 sequences, approximately 34% of them seen once. Sequencing was performed on PBMCs. These receptors were obtained from a human donor in good health (CMV status not recorded). Some clones in this sample may be carry-over from other donors' samples.

This clonotype was counted at least ten times. The rearrangement uses TRBV6-5 and TRBJ1-5, with D perhaps TRBD1 (5 bases). Trimming took off 7 bases at V and 3 bases at J, with 10 bases between the two ends. CDR1 and CDR2 from the germline V gene are MNHEY and SVGAGI. The CDR3 extends over 13 amino acids. The CDR3 DNA is TGTGCCAGCACTGGGGGGTACAATCAGCCCCAGCATTTT. Its translation is CASTGGYNQPQHF.

This chain connects TRBV6-6 to TRBJ1-4, with TRBD1 as a possible D gene (6 bases). CDR3 size: 13 residues. Germline V gene sequence: CDR1 MNHNY, CDR2 SVGAGI (reference sequence). The V gene lost 7 bases and the J gene lost 4 bases, with 10 bases spanning the gap. The CDR3 is CASTGQFNEKLFF. The CDR3 region has the DNA TGTGCCAGCACCGGACAGTTTAATGAAAAACTGTTTTTT.

Points on this clonotype: No conserved phenylalanine or tryptophan ends this CDR3, so it is likely a read error. It is unclear where the CDR3 begins or ends on the DNA, so no DNA is shown, and the CDR3 is as TCRdb lists it. The genes are TRBV7-6 and TRBJ1-2; TRBD1, as called in the table, went unchecked against the DNA. The CDR3 is made up of 18 amino acids, end residues included. CDR1 and CDR2 from the germline V gene are SGHVS and FNYEAQ. This CDR3 is CASSQNRDRAGGNYGYTL.

The V and J genes are TRBV2 and TRBJ2-1; D is possibly TRBD1 or TRBD2 (6 bases each). The CDR3 loop spans 16 amino acids. CDR1 and CDR2 from the germline V gene are SNHLY and FYNNEI. V shed 3 bases and J shed 4 bases, with 16 bases lying between them. CDR3 sequence (DNA): TGTGCCAGCAGTGACAGTGGGGGGCGGACTTACAATGAGCAGTTCTTC. This translates into CASSDSGGRTYNEQFF. The entire variable domain, with the rest obtained from reference TRBV2 and TRBJ2-1, is as follows: EPEVTQTPSHQVTQMGQEVILRCVPISNHLYFYWYRQILGQKVEFLVSFYNNEISEKSEIFDDQFSVERPDGSNFTLKIRSTKLEDSAMYFCASSDSGGRTYNEQFFGPGTRLTVL.

This clonotype was counted at least ten times. The rearrangement uses TRBV15 and TRBJ1-6; 9 bases are shared with TRBD1. V lost 4 bases to trimming and J lost 9 bases; unmatched junction nucleotides: 7. The germline V gene has CDR1 LNHNV and CDR2 YYDKDF (reference sequence). This CDR3 spans 15 amino acids. The CDR3 loop is CATSILTGGTSPLHF. DNA of the CDR3: TGTGCCACCAGCATCCTGACAGGGGGAACTTCACCCCTCCACTTT. Full variable domain (rest looked up from reference TRBV15 and TRBJ1-6): DAMVIQNPRYQVTQFGKPVTLSCSQTLNHNVMYWYQQKSSQAPKLLFHYYDKDFNNEADTPDNFQSRRPNTSFCFLDIRSPGLGDTAMYLCATSILTGGTSPLHFGNGTRLTVT.

CDR3 bases: TGTGCCACAAGACGCGGTGCAGGGCCTCACAACACCGGGGAGCTGTTTTTT. The encoded protein is CATRRGAGPHNTGELFF. This chain joins TRBV11-2 and TRBJ2-2; a possible D gene is TRBD1 (5 bases). Germline V gives CDR1 SGHAT, CDR2 FQNNGV. This CDR3 is 17 amino acids long. V lost 10 bases and J lost 2, with 23 bases in between.

The genes are TRBV28 and TRBJ2-7; TRBD2 is a possible D gene (6 bases). The CDR3 totals 15 residues. V gave up 3 bases and J gave up 3 bases, with 15 bases separating them. Germline CDR1 and CDR2: MDHEN and SYDVKM. The CDR3 DNA reads TGTGCCAGCAGTTTCGTCGGGGGATCCCTCTACGAGCAGTACTTC. This translates into CASSFVGGSLYEQYF.

This chain connects TRBV7-2 to TRBJ2-7; possibly TRBD1 or TRBD2 for D (6 bases each). The germline gives CDR1 SGHTA, CDR2 FQGNSA. The V end lost 2 bases, the J end lost 0 bases, and 17 bases lay between the germline ends. This CDR3 is 17 amino acids long. This chain's CDR3 is CASSLRGARGSSYEQYF. In DNA form, the CDR3 reads TGTGCCAGCAGCTTAAGGGGGGCACGGGGGAGCTCCTACGAGCAGTACTTC.

In nucleotides, the CDR3 is TGTGCCAGCAGTAAGACAGGGACAGGTGAAAAACTGTTTTTT. Its protein product is CASSKTGTGEKLFF. The gene calls are TRBV6-5 and TRBJ1-4; 8 bases align to TRBD1. V shed 5 bases and J 7 bases; nucleotides not matched to a gene: 6. The CDR3 covers 14 residues. Germline V gene data show CDR1 as MNHEY and CDR2 as SVGAGI.

The rearrangement uses TRBV2 and TRBJ2-1; 8 bases are shared with TRBD1. The V segment lost 6 bases and the J segment 4 bases; nucleotides outside the gene matches: 8. The length of the CDR3 is 15 residues. CDR1 is SNHLY and CDR2 is FYNNEI in the germline V gene. The CDR3 bases are TGTGCCAGCAGCAAAGGACAGGGCTTATACAATGAGCAGTTCTTC. It is translated as CASSKGQGLYNEQFF.

A remark on this clonotype: The junction and the germline gene differ at one end; a read error may be behind it. V and J are TRBV10-3 and TRBJ1-3; D possibly corresponds to TRBD1 (5 bases). The CDR3 spans 14 residues. CDR1 is ENHRY, CDR2 SYGVKD, per germline. CDR3 amino acids: CASQTQGGGNTRYF. The CDR3 coding sequence is TGTGCCTCCCAGACGCAGGGCGGAGGAAACACCAGATATTTT.

This clonotype was detected only once. This chain links TRBV20-1 with TRBJ2-1; TRBD2 agrees at 8 bases. This CDR3 spans 15 amino acids. The germline gives CDR1 DFQATT, CDR2 SNEGSKA (reference sequence). V trimming: 3 bases; J trimming: 0 bases; junction bases outside the gene matches: 4. In DNA, the CDR3 is TGCAGTGCTAGGGGACGGGAGGGCTCCTACAATGAGCAGTTCTTC. Encoded protein: CSARGREGSYNEQFF.

This clonotype was found a few times. This sequence joins TRBV20-1 and TRBJ2-7; TRBD1 or TRBD2 may be the D gene (5 bases each). The CDR3 spans 13 residues. Germline CDR1 DFQATT, CDR2 SNEGSKA (reference sequence). Trimming stripped 4 bases from V and 7 bases from J, with 17 bases between. CDR3 region: CSATPRGDSEQYF. The CDR3 coding sequence is TGCAGTGCTACTCCAAGAGGGGATTCTGAGCAGTACTTC.

The chain uses TRBV20-1 and TRBJ2-3; 11 nucleotides match TRBD2. Looked up from germline, CDR1 is DFQATT and CDR2 is SNEGSKA (reference sequence). V was clipped by 5 bases and J by 5 bases; unmatched bases: 9. This CDR3 spans 15 amino acids. The CDR3 sequence: CSAPTLAGGGDTQYF. In DNA, the CDR3 is TGCAGTGCTCCGACGCTAGCGGGGGGTGGAGATACGCAGTATTTT.

This clonotype showed up many times. The gene calls are TRBV7-2 and TRBJ2-1; no clear D. Trimming shortened V by 0 bases and J by 3 bases, and 6 bases separated the two germline ends. The germline V gene has CDR1 SGHTA and CDR2 FQGNSA. The CDR3 is made up of 14 amino acids. The CDR3 sequence: CASSLAAGYNEQFF. CDR3 nucleotide sequence: TGTGCCAGCAGCTTAGCCGCCGGCTACAATGAGCAGTTCTTC. Full variable domain (outside the CDR3, taken from reference TRBV7-2 and TRBJ2-1): GAGVSQSPSNKVTEKGKDVELRCDPISGHTALYWYRQSLGQGLEFLIYFQGNSAPDKSGLPSDRFSAERTGGSVSTLTIQRTQQEDSAVYLCASSLAAGYNEQFFGPGTRLTVL.

This clonotype occurred a few times. This chain links TRBV24-1 with TRBJ2-3; D remains ambiguous. The CDR3 is made up of 15 amino acids. Germline V gives CDR1 KGHDR, CDR2 SFDVKD. Trimming removed 5 bases at V and 4 bases at J, with 15 bases between. CDR3 region: CATSGTTPGPDTQYF. CDR3 sequence (DNA): TGTGCCACCAGTGGAACAACCCCTGGGCCAGATACGCAGTATTTT.